Included here is one TCR beta chain sequence, with context. Antigen unknown. CD45RO-negative cells were positively selected for CCR7, leaving out terminally differentiated effector memory CD45RA+ cells. The data derive from a study of shared clonotypes between healthy human individuals. Across the study: Donors consisted of a couple of women and a few men between 18 and 49. General observations from the study: For naive CD4 cells, roughly 5% of clonotypes were shared across a few donors.

Some 30,000 T cell genomes, or about 200 ng DNA, went into the sorted-subset replicate PCRs. Assay: immunoSEQ multiplex PCR; the TCRdb copy retains only in-frame clones and omits some. Among over 2,000,000 clones listed, about 93% were seen once. The length of the CDR3 is 15 residues. Trimming stripped 3 bases from V and 0 bases from J, with 6 bases between. Germline V CDR1 and CDR2: MNHEY, SMNVEV (reference sequence). Sample: naive CD8+ T cells from PBMCs. The receptor's source is a man in his late teens or twenties in good health. Some clones in this sample may be carry-over from other donors' samples. V and J are TRBV27 and TRBJ2-6; D remains ambiguous. CDR3 DNA sequence: TGTGCCAGCAGTTTTTGGGGCTCTGGGGCCAACGTCCTGACTTTC. Translation: CASSFWGSGANVLTF.